Detailed here is one T cell receptor beta chain. The sample comes from a study of blood T cell repertoires in COVID-19. Looking at the study overall: Samples representing acute and convalescent COVID-19 were sourced from the United States, Italy and Spain. The cDNA or gDNA used as material had been derived from T cells, B-cell-depleted T cells, or PBMCs.

Assay used: immunoSEQ multiplex PCR; TCRdb lists only in-frame clones, some missing. The table includes hundreds of thousands of clones, about 86% detected once. Unmatched junction bases numbered 6, after V lost 4 bases and J lost 5 bases. Per the germline V gene, CDR1 is MNHNS and CDR2 is SASEGT. The CDR3 is 16 amino acids. Cohort 3 recovered donors had two negative PCRs, clearance, or symptom resolution. The TCR sequence derives from a woman aged 45-59 years who had recovered from COVID-19. The chain joins TRBV6-1 to TRBJ2-3, with 13 nucleotides matching TRBD2. The specimen was PBMCs or T cells enriched from blood (not recorded which). The CDR3 DNA is TGTGCCAGCAGTGCGTGGACTAGCGGGGGTATAGATACGCAGTATTTT. Protein product: CASSAWTSGGIDTQYF.